The 6 T cell receptor beta chains presented below share a single source sample, sequenced in a study of beta chain features in type 1 diabetes (dated by TCRdb to the late 2010s). Overall study outcomes, separate from this receptor: A moderate but significant shortening of TCRB CDR3 length was observed in type 1 diabetes patients in all four CD4+ subsets.

These receptors lack a known antigen. The receptor library was made with the immunoSEQ multiplex PCR assay. The entire isolated RNA was reverse transcribed using the High Capacity cDNA Reverse Transcription Kit, and thus expressed TCRB transcripts were sequenced. Imported from immuneACCESS, the table was reduced by TCRdb to in-frame sequences with V and J called. These copies leave out some clones; in studies compared against another copy, an unresolved V gene accounts for under half, and the cause of the remainder is not known. The sample records around 710,000 clones, about an eighth of which are singletons. The top ten clonotypes cover roughly 0.12% of the sample. Sequenced: naive CD4+ T cells from blood. The sample's cell subset or site, from its label and the paper: true naive CD4+ T cells. These receptors were obtained from a young man with type 1 diabetes.

This clone was detected only a few times. This chain connects TRBV4-3 to TRBJ2-1; 7 bases fit TRBD2. V shed 0 bases and J 3 bases; nucleotides not matched to a gene: 8. The CDR3 extends over 17 amino acids. Germline V lookup: CDR1 LGHNA, CDR2 YSLEER. CDR3 amino acids: CASSQELGGDYYNEQFF. The CDR3 DNA follows: TGCGCCAGCAGCCAAGAGTTGGGCGGGGACTACTACAATGAGCAGTTCTTC.

The sample holds a few counts of this clone. The chain carries TRBV28 and TRBJ2-1; 10 bases match TRBD2. The CDR3 runs 15 residues. V was clipped by 4 bases and J by 7 bases; unmatched bases: 7. Germline CDR1 and CDR2: MDHEN and SYDVKM. The CDR3 here is CASSSPAGGRNEQFF. DNA of the CDR3: TGTGCCAGCAGTTCTCCAGCGGGGGGGCGAAATGAGCAGTTCTTC.

This clone has just a few counts. In the same sample, other DNA sequences code for this CDR3. The rearrangement joins TRBV28 to TRBJ2-6; D call uncertain. The CDR3 totals 14 residues. Germline lookup yields CDR1 MDHEN and CDR2 SYDVKM. The ends were cut back, 2 bases at V and 0 bases at J, with 2 bases in the middle. For the CDR3, the DNA is TGTGCCAGCAGTTTAAACTCTGGGGCCAACGTCCTGACTTTC. Translating it yields CASSLNSGANVLTF.

CDR3 coding DNA: TGCGCCAGCAGCTTACAGTCACCGGGCTCCTACGAGCAGTACTTC. Translated: CASSLQSPGSYEQYF. The rearrangement joins TRBV5-1 to TRBJ2-7; D is uncertain. The CDR3 sequence is 15 residues long. Germline V lookup: CDR1 SGHRS, CDR2 YFSETQ. Trimming removed 2 bases from V and 0 bases from J, with 12 bases in between.

The rearrangement joins TRBV5-6 to TRBJ2-7; D could derive from TRBD1 or TRBD2 (5 bases each). CDR1 SGHDT and CDR2 YYEEEE come from the germline V gene. CDR3 length: 15 residues. The ends were cut back, 4 bases at V and 4 bases at J, with 18 bases in the middle. The CDR3 sequence: CASSLGISGTYEQYF. The CDR3 DNA follows: TGTGCCAGCAGCCTCGGGATATCAGGGACGTACGAGCAGTACTTC. Together with reference TRBV5-6 and TRBJ2-7, the CDR3 gives the full variable domain: DAGVTQSPTHLIKTRGQQVTLRCSPKSGHDTVSWYQQALGQGPQFIFQYYEEEERQRGNFPDRFSGHQFPNYSSELNVNALLLGDSALYLCASSLGISGTYEQYFGPGTRLTVT.

This clone has a handful of counts. This sequence joins TRBV5-1 and TRBJ2-2, with D possibly TRBD2 on 6 matching bases. In germline, CDR1 is SGHRS, CDR2 YFSETQ. Trimming left V 4 bases short and J 6 bases short, with 13 bases between. This CDR3 is 14 amino acids long. The CDR3 is CASSDGGGPGELFF. CDR3 sequence (DNA): TGCGCCAGCAGCGACGGAGGAGGGCCCGGGGAGCTGTTTTTT.